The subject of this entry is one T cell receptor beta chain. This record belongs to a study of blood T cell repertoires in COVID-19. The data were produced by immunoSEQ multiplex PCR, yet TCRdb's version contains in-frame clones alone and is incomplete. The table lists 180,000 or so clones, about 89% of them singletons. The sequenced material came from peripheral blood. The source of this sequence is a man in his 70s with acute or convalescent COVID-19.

The DNA of the CDR3 is TGTGCCAGCAGCCAAGCGGTCTCAGGGGGCCGGTTGGAGACCCAGTACTTC. Translated, it gives CASSQAVSGGRLETQYF. The genes are TRBV3-1 (or the pseudogene TRBV3-2) and TRBJ2-5, with 8 bases that match TRBD1. The CDR3 consists of 17 residues. V was pared by 1 base and J by 5 bases, with 12 bases of the junction left unmatched. CDR1 is LGHDT and CDR2 is YNNKEL in the germline V gene (reference sequence).